These 3 T cell receptor beta chains originate from one sample sequenced in a study of blood T cells in healthy people across ages. Combining a sample-barcoded 5' primer with a J-beta primer mix, a second PCR ran for about 7 to 11 cycles. From the 5' RACE reads, TCRdb called clonotypes with MiXCR, one entry per CDR3 protein. The sample lists 1.4 million to 1.5 million distinct CDR3 sequences; roughly 40% were seen once. The material sequenced was blood. These receptors were taken from a woman younger than 30 in good health.

This clonotype has a handful of counts. This sequence joins TRBV6-5 and TRBJ2-7, with D perhaps given as TRBD1 or TRBD2 (5 bases each). The germline CDR1 and CDR2 sequences are MNHEY and SVGAGI. V shed 5 bases and J shed 4 bases, with 12 bases lying between them. This CDR3 region has 13 residues. The CDR3 is CASSRRDEYEQYF. As DNA, the CDR3 is TGTGCCAGCAGTCGACGGGACGAATACGAGCAGTACTTC.

This clonotype has only a few counts. This chain connects TRBV20-1 to TRBJ2-3; 8 bases fit TRBD2. Germline CDR1 reads DFQATT; CDR2 reads SNEGSKA (reference sequence). The V gene end was trimmed by 5 bases and the J gene end by 6 bases; junction bases not matched to a gene: 13. This CDR3 region has 15 residues. CDR3 bases: TGCAGTGCTCGTACACTAGCGGCCCACATTGATACGCAGTATTTT. Protein: CSARTLAAHIDTQYF.

This chain joins TRBV6-5 and TRBJ1-5; D is ambiguous. CDR1 and CDR2 (germline): MNHEY, SVGAGI. CDR3 length equals 16 residues. Trimming took off 7 bases at V and 0 bases at J, with 16 bases between the two ends. CDR3 residues: CASKRTRDVSNQPQHF. CDR3 sequence (DNA): TGTGCCAGCAAAAGAACGCGTGACGTTAGCAATCAGCCCCAGCATTTT.